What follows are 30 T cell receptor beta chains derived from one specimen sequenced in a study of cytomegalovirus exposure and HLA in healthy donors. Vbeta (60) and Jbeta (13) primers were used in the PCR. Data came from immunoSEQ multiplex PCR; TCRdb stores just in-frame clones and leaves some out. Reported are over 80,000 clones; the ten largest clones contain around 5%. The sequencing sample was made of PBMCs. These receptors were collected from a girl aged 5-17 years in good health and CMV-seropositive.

This CDR3 is CSVAKNTEAFF. CDR3 nucleotides: TGCAGCGTCGCTAAGAACACTGAAGCTTTCTTT. V is TRBV29-1 and J is TRBJ1-1; D call uncertain. Germline CDR1 is SQVTM and CDR2 is ANQGSEA. The CDR3 is 11 residues long. Trimming left V 6 bases short and J 1 base short, with 6 bases between.

In DNA form, the CDR3 reads TGTGCCAGCAGAGGACAGGGGGTCGGCTATGGCTACACCTTC. Protein: CASRGQGVGYGYTF. The chain combines TRBV2 with TRBJ1-2; 10 bases agree with TRBD1. The CDR3 is 14 amino acids. V shed 6 bases, J shed 4 bases, and the junction held 5 bases outside the gene matches. The V gene's germline CDR1 is SNHLY and CDR2 FYNNEI.

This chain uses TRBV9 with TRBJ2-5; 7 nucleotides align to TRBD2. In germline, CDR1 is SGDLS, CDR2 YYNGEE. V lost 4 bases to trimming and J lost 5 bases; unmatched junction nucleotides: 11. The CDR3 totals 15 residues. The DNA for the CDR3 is TGTGCCAGCAGCCTCCCCCCCGGGGGGTTGGAGACCCAGTACTTC. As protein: CASSLPPGGLETQYF.

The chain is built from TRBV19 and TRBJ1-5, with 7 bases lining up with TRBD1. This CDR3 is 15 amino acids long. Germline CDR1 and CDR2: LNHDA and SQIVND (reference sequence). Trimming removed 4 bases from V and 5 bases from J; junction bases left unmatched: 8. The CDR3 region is CASSTSDREDQPQHF. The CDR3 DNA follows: TGTGCCAGTAGTACCTCAGACAGGGAGGATCAGCCCCAGCATTTT. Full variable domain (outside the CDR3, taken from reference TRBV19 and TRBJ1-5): DGGITQSPKYLFRKEGQNVTLSCEQNLNHDAMYWYRQDPGQGLRLIYYSQIVNDFQKGDIAEGYSVSREKKESFPLTVTSAQKNPTAFYLCASSTSDREDQPQHFGDGTRLSIL.

CDR3 nucleotide sequence: TGCGCCAGCAGCTCCGGACAGGAGACCTACGAGCAGTACTTC. It encodes CASSSGQETYEQYF. The chain carries TRBV5-1 and TRBJ2-7; 7 bases map to TRBD1. Germline V gene data show CDR1 as SGHRS and CDR2 as YFSETQ. The CDR3 covers 14 residues. The V gene end was trimmed by 3 bases and the J gene end by 2 bases; junction bases not matched to a gene: 5.

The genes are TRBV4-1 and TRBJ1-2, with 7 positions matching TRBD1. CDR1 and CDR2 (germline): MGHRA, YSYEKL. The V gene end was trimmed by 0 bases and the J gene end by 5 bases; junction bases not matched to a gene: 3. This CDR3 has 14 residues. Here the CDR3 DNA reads TGCGCCAGCAGCCAAGACAGGGGGACTTATGGCTACACCTTC. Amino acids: CASSQDRGTYGYTF.

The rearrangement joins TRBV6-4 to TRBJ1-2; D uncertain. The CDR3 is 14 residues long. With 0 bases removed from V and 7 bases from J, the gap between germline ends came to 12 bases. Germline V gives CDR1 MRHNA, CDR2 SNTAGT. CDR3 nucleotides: TGTGCCAGCAGTGACTCTTGGCTAGGATCTGGCTACACCTTC. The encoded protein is CASSDSWLGSGYTF.

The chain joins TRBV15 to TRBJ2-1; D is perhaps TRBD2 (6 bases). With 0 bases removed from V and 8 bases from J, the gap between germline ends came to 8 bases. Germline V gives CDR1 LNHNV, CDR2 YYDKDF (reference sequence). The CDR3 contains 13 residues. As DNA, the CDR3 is TGTGCCACCAGCAGAGATCCGGGGGATGAGCAGTTCTTC. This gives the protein CATSRDPGDEQFF.

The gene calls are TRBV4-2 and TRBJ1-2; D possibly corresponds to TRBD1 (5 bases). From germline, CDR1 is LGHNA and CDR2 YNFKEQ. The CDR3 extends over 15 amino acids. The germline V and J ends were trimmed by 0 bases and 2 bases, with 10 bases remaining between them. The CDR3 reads CASSQEIRGNYGYTF. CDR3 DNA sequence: TGTGCCAGCAGCCAAGAAATTCGGGGGAACTATGGCTACACCTTC.

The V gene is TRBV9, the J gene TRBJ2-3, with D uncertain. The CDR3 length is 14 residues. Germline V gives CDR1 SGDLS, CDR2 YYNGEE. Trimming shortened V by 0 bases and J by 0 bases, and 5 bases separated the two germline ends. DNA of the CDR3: TGTGCCAGCAGCGTAGCAATTAGCACAGATACGCAGTATTTT. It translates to CASSVAISTDTQYF.

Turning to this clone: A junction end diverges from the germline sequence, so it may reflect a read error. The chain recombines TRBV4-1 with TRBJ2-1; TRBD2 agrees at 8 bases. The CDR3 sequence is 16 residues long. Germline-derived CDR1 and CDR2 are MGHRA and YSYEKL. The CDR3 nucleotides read TGCGCCAGCAGCGAAGATGTCCCGGGGGGGTACAATGAGCAGTTCTTC. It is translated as CASSEDVPGGYNEQFF.

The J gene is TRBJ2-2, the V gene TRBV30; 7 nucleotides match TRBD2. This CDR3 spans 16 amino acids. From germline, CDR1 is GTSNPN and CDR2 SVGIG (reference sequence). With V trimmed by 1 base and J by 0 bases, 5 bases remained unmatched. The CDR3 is CAWSGVAGANTGELFF. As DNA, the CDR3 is TGTGCCTGGAGTGGGGTGGCGGGGGCGAACACCGGGGAGCTGTTTTTT.

CDR3 nucleotides: TGTGCCAGCAGCGTAACTAGCGGGGGGGCCGAAGAGACCCAGTACTTC. Protein sequence: CASSVTSGGAEETQYF. The chain combines TRBV9 with TRBJ2-5; 13 bases map to TRBD2. Germline values: CDR1 SGDLS, CDR2 YYNGEE. V lost 1 base, J lost 3 bases, and 3 bases stayed unmatched. The CDR3 spans 16 residues.

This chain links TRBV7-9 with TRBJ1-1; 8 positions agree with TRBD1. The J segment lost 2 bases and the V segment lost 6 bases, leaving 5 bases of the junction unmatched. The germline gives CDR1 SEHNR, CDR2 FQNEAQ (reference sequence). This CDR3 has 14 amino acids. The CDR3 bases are TGTGCCAGCAGACTGACAGGGGTTAACACTGAAGCTTTCTTT. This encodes CASRLTGVNTEAFF.

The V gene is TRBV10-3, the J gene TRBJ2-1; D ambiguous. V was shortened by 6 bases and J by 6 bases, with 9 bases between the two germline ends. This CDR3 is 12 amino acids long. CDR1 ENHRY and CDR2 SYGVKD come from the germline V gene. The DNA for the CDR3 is TGTGCCATCAGCCCCCCTACCAATGAGCAGTTCTTC. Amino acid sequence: CAISPPTNEQFF.

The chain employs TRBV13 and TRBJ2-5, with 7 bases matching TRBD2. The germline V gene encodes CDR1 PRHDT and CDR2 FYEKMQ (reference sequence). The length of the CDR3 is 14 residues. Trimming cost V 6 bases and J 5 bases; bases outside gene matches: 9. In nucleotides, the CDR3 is TGTGCCAGCAGTCGTACGGGGGGTCGGGAGACCCAGTACTTC. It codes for CASSRTGGRETQYF.

The DNA of the CDR3 is TGTGCCAGCAAACAGGGGGCAGGTTCACCCCTCCACTTT. Encoded protein: CASKQGAGSPLHF. The chain employs TRBV5-4 and TRBJ1-6, with 9 nucleotides matching TRBD1. The J segment lost 9 bases and the V segment lost 6 bases, leaving 4 bases of the junction unmatched. Looked up from germline, CDR1 is SGHNT and CDR2 is YYREEE (reference sequence). The CDR3 is 13 residues long.

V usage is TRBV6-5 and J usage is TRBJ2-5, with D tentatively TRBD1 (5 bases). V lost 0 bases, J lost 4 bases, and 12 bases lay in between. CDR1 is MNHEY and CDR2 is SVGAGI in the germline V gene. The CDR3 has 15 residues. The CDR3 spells CASSYSRVTGETQYF. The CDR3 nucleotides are TGTGCCAGCAGTTACTCCAGGGTTACCGGAGAGACCCAGTACTTC.

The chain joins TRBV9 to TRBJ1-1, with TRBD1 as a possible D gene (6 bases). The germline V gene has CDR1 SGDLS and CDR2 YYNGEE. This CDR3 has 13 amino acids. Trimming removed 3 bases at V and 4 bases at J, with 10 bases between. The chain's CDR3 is CASSEGESTEAFF. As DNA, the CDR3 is TGTGCCAGCAGCGAGGGGGAGAGCACTGAAGCTTTCTTT.

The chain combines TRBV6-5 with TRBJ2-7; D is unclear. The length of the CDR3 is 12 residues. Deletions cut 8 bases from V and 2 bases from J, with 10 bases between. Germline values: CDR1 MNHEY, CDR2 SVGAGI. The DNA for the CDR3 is TGTGCCAGCTACAACAGAGCCTACGAGCAGTACTTC. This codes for CASYNRAYEQYF.

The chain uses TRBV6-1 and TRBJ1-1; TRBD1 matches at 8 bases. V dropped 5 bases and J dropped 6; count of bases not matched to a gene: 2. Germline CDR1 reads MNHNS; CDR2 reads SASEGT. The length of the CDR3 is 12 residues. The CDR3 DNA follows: TGTGCCAGCAGTAAGACAGGGGCTGAAGCTTTCTTT. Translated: CASSKTGAEAFF.

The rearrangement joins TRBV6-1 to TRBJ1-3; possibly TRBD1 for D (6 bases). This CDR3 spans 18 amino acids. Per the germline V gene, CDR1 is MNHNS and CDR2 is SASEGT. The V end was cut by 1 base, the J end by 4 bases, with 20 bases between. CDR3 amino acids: CASSEVGGSGFIGNTIYF. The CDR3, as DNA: TGTGCCAGCAGTGAAGTTGGGGGCTCCGGATTCATAGGAAACACCATATATTTT.

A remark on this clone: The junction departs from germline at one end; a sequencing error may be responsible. Written as DNA, the CDR3 is TGTGCTAGCAGCTTATCAGCGGGGGAATACAATGAGCAGTTCTTC. The encoded protein is CASSLSAGEYNEQFF. This chain links TRBV7-7 with TRBJ2-1; 8 nucleotides line up with TRBD2. Germline V gene sequence: CDR1 SSHAT, CDR2 FNYEAQ (reference sequence). The CDR3 runs to 15 residues.

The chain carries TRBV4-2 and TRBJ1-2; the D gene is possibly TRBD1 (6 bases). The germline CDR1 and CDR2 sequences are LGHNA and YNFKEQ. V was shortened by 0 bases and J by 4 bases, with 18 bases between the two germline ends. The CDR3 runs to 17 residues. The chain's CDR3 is CASSQEQGPPRVYGYTF. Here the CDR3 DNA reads TGTGCCAGCAGCCAAGAACAGGGCCCCCCTAGGGTCTATGGCTACACCTTC.

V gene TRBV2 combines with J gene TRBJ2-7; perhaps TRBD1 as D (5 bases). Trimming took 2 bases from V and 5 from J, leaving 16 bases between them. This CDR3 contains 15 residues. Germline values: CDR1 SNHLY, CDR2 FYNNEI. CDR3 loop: CASSEWGRVTDEQYF. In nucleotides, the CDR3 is TGTGCCAGCAGTGAATGGGGCAGGGTGACGGACGAGCAGTACTTC.

The CDR3 is CASSVVQAGNTEAFF. The CDR3 region has the DNA TGTGCCAGCAGCGTAGTGCAGGCGGGGAACACTGAAGCTTTCTTT. The chain joins TRBV9 to TRBJ1-1; D gene uncertain. The CDR3 extends over 15 amino acids. CDR1 SGDLS and CDR2 YYNGEE come from the germline V gene. Trimming removed 0 bases at V and 1 base at J, with 10 bases between.

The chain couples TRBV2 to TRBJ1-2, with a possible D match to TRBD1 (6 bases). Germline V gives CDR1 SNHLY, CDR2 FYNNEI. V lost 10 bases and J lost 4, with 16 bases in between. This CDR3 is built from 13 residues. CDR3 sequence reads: CATPQAGAYGYTF. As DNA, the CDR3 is TGTGCCACCCCTCAAGCGGGGGCCTATGGCTACACCTTC.

The CDR3 region has the DNA TGTGCCAGCAGCTTAGGGGACAGGTCCTATGGCTACACCTTC. Translating gives CASSLGDRSYGYTF. This sequence joins TRBV7-9 and TRBJ1-2; 8 bases match TRBD1. Germline V gene sequence: CDR1 SEHNR, CDR2 FQNEAQ (reference sequence). The CDR3 loop spans 14 amino acids. V lost 1 base, J lost 4 bases, and 2 bases stayed unmatched.

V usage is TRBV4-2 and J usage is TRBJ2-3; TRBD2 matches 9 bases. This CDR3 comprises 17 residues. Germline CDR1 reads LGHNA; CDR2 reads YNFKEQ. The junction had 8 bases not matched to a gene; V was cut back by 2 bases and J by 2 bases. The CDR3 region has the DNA TGTGCCAGCAGCCAACGAGTAGCGGGGGTTATCACAGATACGCAGTATTTT. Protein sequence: CASSQRVAGVITDTQYF.

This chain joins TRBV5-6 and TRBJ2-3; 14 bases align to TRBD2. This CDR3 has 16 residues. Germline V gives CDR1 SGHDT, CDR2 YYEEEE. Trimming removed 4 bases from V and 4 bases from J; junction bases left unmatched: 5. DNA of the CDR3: TGTGCCAGCAGCAGAGGACTAGCGGGGGGACCAGATACGCAGTATTTT. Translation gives CASSRGLAGGPDTQYF.